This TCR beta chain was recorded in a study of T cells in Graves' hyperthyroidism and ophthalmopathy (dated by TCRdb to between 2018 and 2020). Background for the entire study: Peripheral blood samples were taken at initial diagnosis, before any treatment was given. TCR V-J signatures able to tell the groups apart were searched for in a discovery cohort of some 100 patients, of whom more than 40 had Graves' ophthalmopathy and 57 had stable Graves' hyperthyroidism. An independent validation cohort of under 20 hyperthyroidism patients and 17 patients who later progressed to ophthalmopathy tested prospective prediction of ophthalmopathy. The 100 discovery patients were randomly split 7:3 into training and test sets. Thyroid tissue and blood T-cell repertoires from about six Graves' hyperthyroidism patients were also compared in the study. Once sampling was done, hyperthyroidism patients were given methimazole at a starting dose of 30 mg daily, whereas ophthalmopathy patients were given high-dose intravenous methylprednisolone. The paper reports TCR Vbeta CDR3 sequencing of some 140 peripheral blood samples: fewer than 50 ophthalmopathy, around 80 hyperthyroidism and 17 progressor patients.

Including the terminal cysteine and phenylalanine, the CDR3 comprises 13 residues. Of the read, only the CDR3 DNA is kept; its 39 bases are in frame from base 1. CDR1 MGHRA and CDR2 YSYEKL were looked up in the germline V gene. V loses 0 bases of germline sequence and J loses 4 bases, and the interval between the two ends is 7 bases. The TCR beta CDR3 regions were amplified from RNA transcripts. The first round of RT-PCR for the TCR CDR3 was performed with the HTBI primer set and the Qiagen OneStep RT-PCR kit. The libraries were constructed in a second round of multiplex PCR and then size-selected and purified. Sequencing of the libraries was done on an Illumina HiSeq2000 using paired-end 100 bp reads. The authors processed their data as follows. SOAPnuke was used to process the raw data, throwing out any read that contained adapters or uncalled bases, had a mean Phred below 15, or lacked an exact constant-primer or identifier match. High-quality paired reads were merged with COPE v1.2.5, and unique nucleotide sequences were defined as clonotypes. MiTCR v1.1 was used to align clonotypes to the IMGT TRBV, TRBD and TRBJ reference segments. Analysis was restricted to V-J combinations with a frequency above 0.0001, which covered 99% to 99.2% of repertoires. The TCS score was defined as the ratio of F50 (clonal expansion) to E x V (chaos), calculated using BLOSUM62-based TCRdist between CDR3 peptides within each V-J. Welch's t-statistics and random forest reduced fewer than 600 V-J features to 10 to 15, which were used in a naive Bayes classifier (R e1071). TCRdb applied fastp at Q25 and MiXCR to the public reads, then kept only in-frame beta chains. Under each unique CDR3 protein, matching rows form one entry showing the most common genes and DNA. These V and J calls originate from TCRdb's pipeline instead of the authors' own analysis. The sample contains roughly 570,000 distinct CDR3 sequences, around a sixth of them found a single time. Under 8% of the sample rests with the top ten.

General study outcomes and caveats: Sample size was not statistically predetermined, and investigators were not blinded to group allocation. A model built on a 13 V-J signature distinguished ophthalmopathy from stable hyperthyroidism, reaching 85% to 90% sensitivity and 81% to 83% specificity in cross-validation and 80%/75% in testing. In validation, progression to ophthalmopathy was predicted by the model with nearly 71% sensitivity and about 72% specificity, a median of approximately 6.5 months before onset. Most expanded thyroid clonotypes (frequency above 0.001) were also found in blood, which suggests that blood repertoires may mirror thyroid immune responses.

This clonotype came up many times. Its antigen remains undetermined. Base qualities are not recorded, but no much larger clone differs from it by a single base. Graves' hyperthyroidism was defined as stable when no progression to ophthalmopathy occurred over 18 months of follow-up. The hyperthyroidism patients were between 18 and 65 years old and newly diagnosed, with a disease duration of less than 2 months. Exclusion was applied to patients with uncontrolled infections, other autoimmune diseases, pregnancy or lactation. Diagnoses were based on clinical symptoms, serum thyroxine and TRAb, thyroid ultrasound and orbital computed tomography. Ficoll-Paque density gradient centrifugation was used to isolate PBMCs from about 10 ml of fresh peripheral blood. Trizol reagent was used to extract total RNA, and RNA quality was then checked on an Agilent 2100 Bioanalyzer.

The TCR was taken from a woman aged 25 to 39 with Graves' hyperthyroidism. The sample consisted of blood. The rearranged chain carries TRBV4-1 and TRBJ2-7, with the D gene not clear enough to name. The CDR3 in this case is CASSQDRRYEQYF. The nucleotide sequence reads TGCGCCAGCAGCCAAGATAGGCGTTACGAGCAGTACTTC.